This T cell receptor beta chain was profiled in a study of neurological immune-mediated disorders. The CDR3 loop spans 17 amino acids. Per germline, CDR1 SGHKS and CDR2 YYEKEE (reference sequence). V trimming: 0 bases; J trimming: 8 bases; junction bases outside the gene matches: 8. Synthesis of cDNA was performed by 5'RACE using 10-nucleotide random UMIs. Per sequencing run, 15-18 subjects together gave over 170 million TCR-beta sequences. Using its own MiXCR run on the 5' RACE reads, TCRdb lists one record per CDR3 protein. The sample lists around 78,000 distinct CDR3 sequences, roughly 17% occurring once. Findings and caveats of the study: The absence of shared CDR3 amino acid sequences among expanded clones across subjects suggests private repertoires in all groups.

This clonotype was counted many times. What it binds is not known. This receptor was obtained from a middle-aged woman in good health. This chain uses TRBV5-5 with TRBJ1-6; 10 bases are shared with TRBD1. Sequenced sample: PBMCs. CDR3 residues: CASSLVGAGQGYSPLHF. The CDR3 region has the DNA TGTGCCAGCAGCTTGGTAGGCGCGGGACAGGGGTATTCACCCCTCCACTTT. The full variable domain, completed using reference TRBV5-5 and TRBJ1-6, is DAGVTQSPTHLIKTRGQQVTLRCSPISGHKSVSWYQQVLGQGPQFIFQYYEKEERGRGNFPDRFSARQFPNYSSELNVNALLLGDSALYLCASSLVGAGQGYSPLHFGNGTRLTVT.